This T cell receptor beta chain was sequenced in a study of T cells in Graves' hyperthyroidism and ophthalmopathy. The study's findings and limits: Blood shared most expanded thyroid clonotypes above 0.001.

TCR beta CDR3 regions were amplified from RNA. First-round RT-PCR targeting the TCR CDR3 was performed with the HTBI primer set. TCRdb reprocessed the multiplex PCR reads via MiXCR and lists one record per CDR3 protein. The sample consists of approximately 520,000 distinct CDR3 sequences, around a quarter of them appearing once. The CDR3 is 14 residues long. In germline, CDR1 is SQVTM, CDR2 ANQGSEA. V lost 5 bases to trimming and J lost 5 bases; unmatched junction nucleotides: 10. About this clonotype: Its specificity is not known.

The V call is TRBV29-1, the J call TRBJ1-1, with 8 bases identical to TRBD1. This receptor was obtained from a woman in her 30s with Graves' ophthalmopathy. Source material: blood. DNA of the CDR3: TGCAGCGTTACGCCCACAGGGGGGAGGACTGAAGCTTTCTTT. Its protein product is CSVTPTGGRTEAFF.